This T cell receptor (beta chain) appears in the sequencing data of a study of blood T cells in healthy people across ages. Regarding the study as a whole: Aged donors had fewer naive CD4+ cells and lower diversity than long-lived donors.

The germline CDR1 and CDR2 sequences are WSHSY and SAAADI. The length of the CDR3 is 15 residues. The V gene end was trimmed by 5 bases and the J gene end by 2 bases; junction bases not matched to a gene: 6. There were at least 5.5 micrograms of total RNA extracted from every sample. This clonotype was found once. Its antigen remains unknown. A J-beta primer mix and a sample-barcoded 5' primer were used in a second PCR of roughly 6 to 12 cycles. Each sample provided no less than 2.5 million CDR3-containing paired-end reads. TCRdb passed the 5' RACE reads through MiXCR, listing each CDR3 protein once. Among around 1,700,000 distinct CDR3 sequences, 28% were seen once, and the ten largest hold less than 9.5%.

This receptor was obtained from a woman aged 25 to 45 in good health. The chain is built from TRBV10-2 and TRBJ2-3; 8 bases are a match to TRBD2. The sample comprised blood. The CDR3 DNA sequence: TGCGCCAGCAGTCGAGTAGCGGGGTCCACAGATACGCAGTATTTT. This gives the protein CASSRVAGSTDTQYF.